The sequence of this TCR beta chain was determined in a study of T cells in Graves' hyperthyroidism and ophthalmopathy. The overall study: Upon initial diagnosis and before any treatment, peripheral blood was collected.

The CDR3 length is 14 residues. The V end was cut by 4 bases, the J end by 8 bases, with 20 bases between. Germline assignment: CDR1 DFQATT and CDR2 SNEGSKA (reference sequence). Note on this clonotype: Its specificity is unknown.

Notes on the study in general: Separation of ophthalmopathy from stable hyperthyroidism was achieved by a 13 V-J model.

It was considered stable Graves' hyperthyroidism when ophthalmopathy did not progress within 18 months. Those patients with uncontrolled infection, other autoimmune disease, pregnancy or lactation were excluded. RNA transcripts gave rise to amplified TCR beta CDR3 regions. HTBI primers drove first-round RT-PCR of the TCR CDR3. TCRdb passed the multiplex PCR reads through MiXCR, listing each CDR3 protein once. The sample has about 350,000 distinct CDR3 sequences, 19% seen once; the top ten hold 3.7%. This sequence originates from a woman aged 18-35 years with Graves' hyperthyroidism. V usage is TRBV20-1 and J usage is TRBJ1-2; the D is unclear. The source material was blood. The chain's CDR3 is CSATPAGSLRGYTF. The CDR3 DNA reads TGCAGTGCTACCCCGGCGGGTAGCCTTAGAGGCTACACCTTC.